One sample yielded the 27 T cell receptor beta chains listed below, sequenced in a study of T cell repertoires in ileal Crohn's disease. Sequencing was performed with immunoSEQ multiplex PCR; in TCRdb, only in-frame clones are kept and a portion is missing. The sample has tens of thousands of clones; 81% are singletons. The sample comprised ileal tissue. The receptors come from an adult with Crohn's disease.

V and J are TRBV6-1 and TRBJ2-3; D unclear. The V and J ends lost 3 bases and 6 bases respectively, with 13 bases between them. Germline lookup yields CDR1 MNHNS and CDR2 SASEGT. This CDR3 contains 14 residues. CDR3 region: CASSEYPGFDTQYF. The CDR3 DNA reads as TGTGCCAGCAGTGAGTACCCGGGTTTCGATACGCAGTATTTT.

The chain combines TRBV5-1 with TRBJ1-4; D is unclear. V shed 0 bases and J shed 4 bases, with 7 bases lying between them. The V gene's germline CDR1 is SGHRS and CDR2 YFSETQ. The CDR3 spans 14 residues. The CDR3 nucleotides read TGCGCCAGCAGCTTGGGGGCCTTTAATGAAAAACTGTTTTTT. It translates to CASSLGAFNEKLFF.

This clone is a singleton in its sample. Written as DNA, the CDR3 is TGCGCCAGCAGCCACTACGCCTCGGGACAGGGAGAGTCACCCCTCCACTTT. It codes for CASSHYASGQGESPLHF. The V call is TRBV4-3, the J call TRBJ1-6; TRBD1 matches at 9 bases. Germline-derived CDR1 and CDR2 are LGHNA and YSLEER. This CDR3 comprises 17 residues. The J segment lost 10 bases and the V segment lost 3 bases, leaving 13 bases of the junction unmatched.

The chain joins TRBV7-9 to TRBJ1-1; 9 bases align to TRBD1. Germline assignment: CDR1 SEHNR and CDR2 FQNEAQ (reference sequence). V shed 4 bases, J shed 3 bases, and the junction held 6 bases outside the gene matches. There are 15 residues in the CDR3. This CDR3 is CASSSWTGDDTEAFF. DNA of the CDR3: TGTGCCAGCAGCTCATGGACAGGGGATGACACTGAAGCTTTCTTT.

The chain employs TRBV5-6 and TRBJ1-1, with 10 bases aligning to TRBD1. Germline CDR1 SGHDT, CDR2 YYEEEE. The CDR3 has 16 residues. Trimming cost V 4 bases and J 3 bases; bases outside gene matches: 9. CDR3 nucleotides: TGTGCCAGCAGCGTGGACGTTGGACAGGGGGACACTGAAGCTTTCTTT. This gives the protein CASSVDVGQGDTEAFF.

The chain has TRBV4-2 and TRBJ1-1, with D possibly TRBD1 on 6 matching bases. The CDR3 contains 15 residues. V was pared by 0 bases and J by 4 bases, with 12 bases between. The germline V gene has CDR1 LGHNA and CDR2 YNFKEQ. CDR3 sequence (DNA): TGTGCCAGCAGCCAAGATGGTAGGGGGACCACTGAAGCTTTCTTT. As protein: CASSQDGRGTTEAFF.

The genes are TRBV2 and TRBJ1-1; D is possibly TRBD1 (5 bases). This CDR3 has 15 residues. Per germline, CDR1 SNHLY and CDR2 FYNNEI. The V end lost 3 bases, the J end lost 1 base, and 12 bases lay between the germline ends. The CDR3 protein is CASSESAGSNTEAFF. CDR3 DNA sequence: TGTGCCAGCAGTGAGTCTGCAGGGTCGAACACTGAAGCTTTCTTT.

The chain joins TRBV15 to TRBJ2-7, with D perhaps matching TRBD2 (5 bases). The CDR3 has 15 residues. Between the trimmed V and J ends, which lost 0 bases and 0 bases, there was a span of 9 bases. The germline V gene encodes CDR1 LNHNV and CDR2 YYDKDF (reference sequence). DNA of the CDR3: TGTGCCACCAGCAGAGATTTGGGGAGCTCCTACGAGCAGTACTTC. Translated: CATSRDLGSSYEQYF.

This clone showed up just a few times. The chain recombines TRBV10-3 with TRBJ2-3; 12 nucleotides agree with TRBD2. Germline lookup yields CDR1 ENHRY and CDR2 SYGVKD. The trim removed 3 bases at V and 0 bases at J, leaving 4 bases unmatched. The CDR3 contains 17 residues. The CDR3 spells CAISETSGGISTDTQYF. CDR3 sequence (DNA): TGTGCCATCAGTGAAACTAGCGGGGGGATTAGCACAGATACGCAGTATTTT.

This clone was seen a few times. The genes are TRBV29-1 and TRBJ2-5; 7 nucleotides match TRBD1. The CDR3 runs 13 residues. Germline lookup yields CDR1 SQVTM and CDR2 ANQGSEA. J gave up 3 bases and V 6 bases, and 7 bases lay outside the gene matches. The chain's CDR3 is CSVLRGPEETQYF. The CDR3 nucleotides are TGCAGCGTGCTTAGGGGGCCCGAAGAGACCCAGTACTTC. Drawing the rest from reference TRBV29-1 and TRBJ2-5, the complete variable domain is SAVISQKPSRDICQRGTSLTIQCQVDSQVTMMFWYRQQPGQSLTLIATANQGSEATYESGFVIDKFPISRPNLTFSTLTVSNMSPEDSSIYLCSVLRGPEETQYFGPGTRLLVL.

V and J are TRBV30 and TRBJ1-2, with TRBD1 matching 9 bases. The CDR3 spans 13 residues. The germline V gene has CDR1 GTSNPN and CDR2 SVGIG (reference sequence). Losses at the gene ends were 3 bases for V and 8 bases for J; bases not matched to a gene: 7. CDR3 sequence: CAWSAGQGGGYTF. CDR3 DNA sequence: TGTGCCTGGAGCGCGGGACAGGGAGGAGGCTACACCTTC.

The chain combines TRBV9 with TRBJ1-4; 7 bases align to TRBD1. This CDR3 is 15 amino acids long. With 4 bases clipped from V and 8 bases from J, the junction kept 11 bases outside the gene matches. Germline V gene data show CDR1 as SGDLS and CDR2 as YYNGEE. The CDR3 spells CASSPSGTEEEKLFF. CDR3 sequence (DNA): TGTGCCAGCAGCCCTAGTGGGACAGAGGAAGAAAAACTGTTTTTT.

This clone was observed once. The chain links TRBV2 to TRBJ1-4; D is perhaps TRBD1 (5 bases). Trimming left V 3 bases short and J 0 bases short, with 11 bases between. The CDR3 length is 16 residues. Per the germline V gene, CDR1 is SNHLY and CDR2 is FYNNEI. The CDR3: CASSEQGSSTNEKLFF. The CDR3 DNA sequence: TGTGCCAGCAGTGAGCAGGGAAGCTCAACTAATGAAAAACTGTTTTTT.

This clone was detected only a few times. This chain links TRBV6-1 with TRBJ1-2; a weak D match, TRBD1 (6 bases). The CDR3 length is 13 residues. V gave up 2 bases and J gave up 2 bases, with 6 bases separating them. Germline V gives CDR1 MNHNS, CDR2 SASEGT. CDR3 coding DNA: TGTGCCAGCAGTGAAACAGGGAACTATGGCTACACCTTC. This encodes CASSETGNYGYTF.

This clone was recorded once. V and J are TRBV18 and TRBJ1-4, with D possibly being TRBD1 (5 bases). The CDR3 is 14 residues long. The V end lost 6 bases, the J end lost 8 bases, and 16 bases lay between the germline ends. Germline V gene data show CDR1 as KGHSH and CDR2 as LQKENI. As DNA, the CDR3 is TGTGCCAGCTCGCCGCGGGGGGGAAAAGAAAAACTGTTTTTT. Encoded protein: CASSPRGGKEKLFF.

This clone came up once. This chain links TRBV9 with TRBJ2-3; 9 bases map to TRBD2. The length of the CDR3 is 17 residues. Germline values: CDR1 SGDLS, CDR2 YYNGEE. J was trimmed by 5 bases and V by 3 bases; bases with no gene match: 13. CDR3 sequence: CASSATIRGGAGDTQYF. The CDR3 bases are TGTGCCAGCAGCGCAACTATACGCGGGGGGGCGGGAGATACGCAGTATTTT.

V gene TRBV5-5 combines with J gene TRBJ2-7; 12 bases are shared with TRBD1. CDR1 is SGHKS and CDR2 is YYEKEE in the germline V gene (reference sequence). V trimming: 2 bases; J trimming: 5 bases; junction bases outside the gene matches: 5. This CDR3 comprises 15 residues. CDR3 in amino acids: CASSFGGTGGDEQYF. Written as DNA, the CDR3 is TGTGCCAGCAGCTTTGGAGGGACAGGGGGCGACGAGCAGTACTTC. The full variable domain, completed using reference TRBV5-5 and TRBJ2-7, is DAGVTQSPTHLIKTRGQQVTLRCSPISGHKSVSWYQQVLGQGPQFIFQYYEKEERGRGNFPDRFSARQFPNYSSELNVNALLLGDSALYLCASSFGGTGGDEQYFGPGTRLTVT.

CDR3 in DNA: TGTGCCAGCGGGGGACAGGAGCCGAATCAGCCCCAGCATTTT. Protein product: CASGGQEPNQPQHF. The chain joins TRBV6-6 to TRBJ1-5; TRBD1 matches 8 bases. Looked up from germline, CDR1 is MNHNY and CDR2 is SVGAGI (reference sequence). The CDR3 length is 14 residues. V gave up 8 bases and J gave up 4 bases; unmatched junction bases: 7.

The V and J genes are TRBV4-3 and TRBJ2-2; possibly TRBD1 for D (6 bases). V was clipped by 0 bases and J by 3 bases, with 20 bases between them. From germline, CDR1 is LGHNA and CDR2 YSLEER. The CDR3 is 19 residues long. The CDR3 is CASSQESARSWGHTGELFF. CDR3 DNA sequence: TGCGCCAGCAGCCAAGAATCGGCCAGATCCTGGGGGCACACCGGGGAGCTGTTTTTT.

V gene TRBV29-1 combines with J gene TRBJ2-3, with a weak D call TRBD1 (6 bases). The CDR3 is 14 residues long. V lost 4 bases to trimming and J lost 3 bases, with 14 bases between them. Germline V gene data show CDR1 as SQVTM and CDR2 as ANQGSEA. The CDR3 sequence is CSVAGDYGTDTQYF. CDR3 nucleotides: TGCAGCGTTGCAGGGGATTATGGTACAGATACGCAGTATTTT.

The rearrangement joins TRBV7-2 to TRBJ2-3, with D hard to call. The germline V gene encodes CDR1 SGHTA and CDR2 FQGNSA. CDR3 length: 14 amino acids. Trimming took off 3 bases at V and 4 bases at J, with 11 bases between the two ends. CDR3 amino acids: CASSFSSYADTQYF. The DNA for the CDR3 is TGTGCCAGCAGCTTCTCCAGTTATGCAGATACGCAGTATTTT.

The chain links TRBV6-6 to TRBJ1-2; D unclear. CDR1 MNHNY and CDR2 SVGAGI come from the germline V gene (reference sequence). CDR3 size: 14 residues. Trimming cost V 2 bases and J 5 bases, with 12 bases left between them. The CDR3 reads CASSYESGWYGYTF. Here the CDR3 DNA reads TGTGCCAGCAGTTACGAATCGGGGTGGTATGGCTACACCTTC.

The chain uses TRBV9 and TRBJ1-3, with 10 bases lining up with TRBD1. The CDR3 spans 19 residues. V dropped 5 bases and J dropped 0; count of bases not matched to a gene: 14. Germline CDR1 reads SGDLS; CDR2 reads YYNGEE. The CDR3: CASSAPGQGFRFSGNTIYF. The CDR3 DNA reads TGTGCCAGCAGTGCACCGGGACAGGGGTTTCGATTCTCTGGAAACACCATATATTTT. Full variable domain (missing parts from reference TRBV9 and TRBJ1-3): DSGVTQTPKHLITATGQRVTLRCSPRSGDLSVYWYQQSLDQGLQFLIQYYNGEERAKGNILERFSAQQFPDLHSELNLSSLELGDSALYFCASSAPGQGFRFSGNTIYFGEGSWLTVV.

This clone came up once. The J gene is TRBJ1-2, the V gene TRBV18; 7 bases align to TRBD1. Germline values: CDR1 KGHSH, CDR2 LQKENI. The CDR3 spans 13 residues. V gave up 3 bases and J gave up 5 bases; unmatched junction bases: 3. The CDR3 DNA follows: TGTGCCAGCTCACCGGGACAGCGATATGGCTACACCTTC. Translating it yields CASSPGQRYGYTF.

V is TRBV29-1 and J is TRBJ1-2, with 8 positions matching TRBD1. CDR1 is SQVTM and CDR2 is ANQGSEA in the germline V gene. The CDR3 consists of 14 residues. With 5 bases clipped from V and 6 bases from J, the junction kept 11 bases outside the gene matches. The chain's CDR3 is CSVMTGATIDGYTF. In DNA, the CDR3 is TGCAGCGTTATGACAGGGGCTACTATTGATGGCTACACCTTC.

This clone has only a few counts. This chain uses TRBV9 with TRBJ1-1; D may be TRBD1 (6 bases). The germline gives CDR1 SGDLS, CDR2 YYNGEE. V was shortened by 4 bases and J by 3 bases, with 16 bases between the two germline ends. The CDR3 length is 15 residues. CDR3 sequence (DNA): TGTGCCAGCAGCCCATACCTAGGGGGACACACTGAAGCTTTCTTT. It translates to CASSPYLGGHTEAFF.

This clone was detected only a few times. V and J are TRBV7-2 and TRBJ2-7, with TRBD1 identical over 7 bases. This CDR3 is 14 amino acids long. CDR1 is SGHTA and CDR2 is FQGNSA in the germline V gene. Trimming at V came to 5 bases and at J to 2 bases, leaving 6 bases not matched to a gene. CDR3 nucleotide sequence: TGTGCCAGCAGCAGATGGACAGGCCCCTACGAGCAGTACTTC. This sequence encodes CASSRWTGPYEQYF.